Each of the 17 T cell receptor beta chains below was sequenced from the same sample in a study of cytomegalovirus exposure and HLA in healthy donors. PCR used 60 Vbeta primers and 13 Jbeta primers. Sequencing was performed with immunoSEQ multiplex PCR; in TCRdb, only in-frame clones are kept and a portion is missing. The sample has roughly 65,000 clones, 60% to 80% seen once. Sequenced input: PBMCs. These receptors were collected from a middle-aged man in good health and CMV-seropositive.

This clone has just a few counts. This chain links TRBV30 with TRBJ1-2; 10 bases map to TRBD1. V shed 4 bases and J 5 bases; nucleotides not matched to a gene: 4. Germline V gene data show CDR1 as GTSNPN and CDR2 as SVGIG (reference sequence). This CDR3 is built from 13 residues. The CDR3 region is CAWKRTGGYGYTF. Written as DNA, the CDR3 is TGTGCCTGGAAAAGGACAGGGGGGTATGGCTACACCTTC.

J is TRBJ2-7 and V is TRBV20-1; the D is unclear. The CDR3 length is 11 residues. Germline-derived CDR1 and CDR2 are DFQATT and SNEGSKA (reference sequence). V was pared by 1 base and J by 4 bases, with 5 bases between. The DNA for the CDR3 is TGCAGTGCTAGAGGTCCATACGAGCAGTACTTC. Its translation: CSARGPYEQYF.

This clone has only a few counts. This chain connects TRBV6-1 to TRBJ1-4; D is possibly TRBD1 (6 bases). Per germline, CDR1 MNHNS and CDR2 SASEGT. The CDR3 extends over 14 amino acids. Trimming cost V 5 bases and J 7 bases, with 14 bases left between them. The CDR3 DNA is TGTGCCAGCAGTCCCCGGGACATGACTGAAAAACTGTTTTTT. Its protein product is CASSPRDMTEKLFF.

The gene calls are TRBV6-6 and TRBJ1-2; 7 bases are shared with TRBD1. Germline trimming cut 5 bases from V and 8 bases from J; bases unmatched to any gene: 8. The CDR3 loop spans 13 amino acids. Germline assignment: CDR1 MNHNY and CDR2 SVGAGI (reference sequence). For the CDR3, the DNA is TGTGCCAGCAGTGTACCCGGGACAGAAGGCTACACCTTC. Translating it yields CASSVPGTEGYTF.

The CDR3 bases are TGTGCCAGCAGCCAAGTTGGAGGGAACACTGAAGCTTTCTTT. Its translation: CASSQVGGNTEAFF. The chain couples TRBV14 to TRBJ1-1; D gene unclear. Germline lookup yields CDR1 SGHDN and CDR2 FVKESK. Between the trimmed V and J ends, which lost 1 base and 1 base, there was a span of 7 bases. The CDR3 contains 14 residues.

For this clone: Other DNA sequences from this sample encode an identical CDR3 as well. The chain employs TRBV25-1 and TRBJ1-2, with 7 bases aligning to TRBD1. Germline trimming cut 4 bases from V and 0 bases from J; bases unmatched to any gene: 5. This CDR3 spans 15 amino acids. The V gene's germline CDR1 is MGHDK and CDR2 SYGVNS. CDR3 sequence (DNA): TGTGCCAGCAGTGGAACAGGACAGGCTAACTATGGCTACACCTTC. This translates into CASSGTGQANYGYTF.

This clone was counted a few times. The CDR3 region is CASSPTLGRGAGNTIYF. DNA of the CDR3: TGTGCCAGTAGTCCGACACTCGGTCGGGGGGCAGGAAACACCATATATTTT. The gene calls are TRBV19 and TRBJ1-3; D may be TRBD1 (6 bases). Trimming shortened V by 5 bases and J by 4 bases, and 21 bases separated the two germline ends. CDR3 length equals 17 residues. Germline assignment: CDR1 LNHDA and CDR2 SQIVND (reference sequence).

The chain is built from TRBV6-5 and TRBJ2-1; TRBD2 matches 7 bases. Trimming cost V 2 bases and J 2 bases; bases outside gene matches: 6. The V gene's germline CDR1 is MNHEY and CDR2 SVGAGI. The CDR3 length is 16 residues. The CDR3 DNA is TGTGCCAGCAGTTACGGGCTAGCGGAAGCCTACAATGAGCAGTTCTTC. Encoded protein: CASSYGLAEAYNEQFF.

This chain joins TRBV5-1 and TRBJ2-7, with TRBD1 matching over 7 bases. The germline V gene has CDR1 SGHRS and CDR2 YFSETQ. CDR3 size: 17 residues. Germline trimming cut 4 bases from V and 4 bases from J; bases unmatched to any gene: 17. DNA of the CDR3: TGCGCCAGCAGCCCTCGGGACAGCCTTATCAAACCGTACGAGCAGTACTTC. Encoded protein: CASSPRDSLIKPYEQYF.

The CDR3 DNA reads TGTGCCAGCAGCGTCGGGAATGAGGGCACAGATACGCAGTATTTT. This gives the protein CASSVGNEGTDTQYF. V and J are TRBV9 and TRBJ2-3; TRBD2 might be the D (5 bases). From germline, CDR1 is SGDLS and CDR2 YYNGEE. The CDR3 covers 15 residues. Trimming removed 2 bases at V and 1 base at J, with 11 bases between.

V gene TRBV11-3 combines with J gene TRBJ2-7; D unresolved. This CDR3 is built from 13 residues. The V gene's germline CDR1 is SGHNT and CDR2 YENEEA. The V gene lost 1 base and the J gene lost 2 bases, with 6 bases spanning the gap. The CDR3 sequence: CASSLGQTYEQYF. CDR3 nucleotide sequence: TGTGCCAGCAGCTTAGGGCAGACCTACGAGCAGTACTTC.

This CDR3 reads CASSLGQDYGYTF. The CDR3 DNA reads as TGTGCCAGCAGCCTGGGACAGGACTATGGCTACACCTTC. This rearrangement joins TRBV7-8 to TRBJ1-2; TRBD1 aligns across 8 bases. The CDR3 covers 13 residues. Germline V CDR1 and CDR2: SGHVS, FQNEAQ. The junction had 2 bases not matched to a gene; V was cut back by 5 bases and J by 3 bases.

The chain employs TRBV30 and TRBJ2-1; 9 bases line up with TRBD2. The length of the CDR3 is 15 residues. The J segment lost 4 bases and the V segment lost 6 bases, leaving 10 bases of the junction unmatched. Germline-derived CDR1 and CDR2 are GTSNPN and SVGIG (reference sequence). CDR3 region: CACAVGGRAYNEQFF. The CDR3 coding sequence is TGTGCCTGCGCTGTAGGCGGGAGGGCTTACAATGAGCAGTTCTTC.

This clone appeared a few times. V gene TRBV7-5 combines with J gene TRBJ2-7; the table's D call, TRBD2, was not checked against the DNA. TRBV7-5 is termed a pseudogene. The CDR3 is made up of 15 amino acids. CDR3 sequence (DNA): TGTGCCAGAAGCTTAAAGGTTCAGCGGGGTTACGAGCAGTACTTC. Its protein product is CARSLKVQRGYEQYF.

This chain uses TRBV30 with TRBJ1-2; TRBD1 is a possible D gene (6 bases). Germline V CDR1 and CDR2: GTSNPN, SVGIG (reference sequence). This CDR3 region has 16 residues. V gave up 4 bases and J gave up 4 bases, with 22 bases separating them. Written as DNA, the CDR3 is TGTGCCTGGATTCCGATGCCTGGGGGCCAAATCTATGGCTACACCTTC. It translates to CAWIPMPGGQIYGYTF.

This rearrangement joins TRBV19 to TRBJ2-7; perhaps TRBD2 as D (6 bases). This CDR3 region has 15 residues. Germline loops: CDR1 LNHDA, CDR2 SQIVND (reference sequence). With 3 bases removed from V and 3 bases from J, the gap between germline ends came to 15 bases. The CDR3 spells CASSIEAGRFYEQYF. CDR3 coding DNA: TGTGCCAGTAGTATCGAGGCGGGGAGGTTCTACGAGCAGTACTTC.

The CDR3 here is CASVELSTSGYNEQFF. Written as DNA, the CDR3 is TGTGCCAGCGTAGAACTTTCGACTAGCGGTTACAATGAGCAGTTCTTC. The chain uses TRBV2 and TRBJ2-1; 9 bases match TRBD2. CDR1 is SNHLY, CDR2 FYNNEI, per germline. V trimming: 8 bases; J trimming: 4 bases; junction bases outside the gene matches: 12. The CDR3 spans 16 residues. The entire variable domain, with the rest obtained from reference TRBV2 and TRBJ2-1, is as follows: EPEVTQTPSHQVTQMGQEVILRCVPISNHLYFYWYRQILGQKVEFLVSFYNNEISEKSEIFDDQFSVERPDGSNFTLKIRSTKLEDSAMYFCASVELSTSGYNEQFFGPGTRLTVL.